The present entry profiles one TCR beta chain with its context. Its antigen is currently unknown. Documented time point: after dendritic cell vaccination, including at tumor progression/relapse. The data derive from a study of glioma-infiltrating T cells after dendritic cell vaccination. Study results and caveats: Complete blood and tumor specimen sets were limited to few patients.

Sequencing was performed with immunoSEQ multiplex PCR; in TCRdb, only in-frame clones are kept and a portion is missing. Among roughly 88,000 clones, roughly four fifths were seen once, and the ten largest hold 2.1%. The V and J ends lost 3 bases and 8 bases respectively, with 13 bases between them. Germline V gene data show CDR1 as SEHNR and CDR2 as FQNEAQ (reference sequence). This CDR3 is 13 amino acids long. The chain couples TRBV7-9 to TRBJ1-2; no firm D call. The input for sequencing was blood, taken after dendritic cell vaccination. The receptor comes from a human donor with glioblastoma. CDR3 residues: CASSLGRGEGYTF. CDR3 nucleotides: TGTGCCAGCAGCTTGGGCCGGGGTGAGGGCTACACCTTC.